This TCR beta chain emerged from a study of cytomegalovirus exposure and HLA in healthy donors. Findings and caveats of the study: Immune exposure information comprised only CMV serostatus. Clonal expansion, a later analysis showed, was greater in HLA-associated TCR beta chains than in equally common others.

The CDR3 totals 14 residues. V dropped 0 bases and J dropped 7 bases, with 11 bases sitting between them. Germline loops: CDR1 SGHRS, CDR2 YFSETQ. As to this clone: No antigen is known for it.

A multiplex PCR was run with 60 Vbeta primers and 13 Jbeta primers. Measured with immunoSEQ multiplex PCR; TCRdb has only the in-frame clones, and not every one. Seen here are 100,000 to 120,000 clones, around 80% observed once, and the top ten hold roughly 5.6%. The specimen sequenced was PBMCs. This receptor was obtained from a man younger than 45 in good health and CMV-seropositive. The chain carries TRBV5-1 and TRBJ1-5; D is uncertain. This chain's CDR3 is CASSLERGGQPQHF. CDR3 nucleotides: TGCGCCAGCAGCTTGGAACGGGGAGGACAGCCCCAGCATTTT. Supplemented by reference TRBV5-1 and TRBJ1-5, the full variable domain reads KAGVTQTPRYLIKTRGQQVTLSCSPISGHRSVSWYQQTPGQGLQFLFEYFSETQRNKGNFPGRFSGRQFSNSRSEMNVSTLELGDSALYLCASSLERGGQPQHFGDGTRLSIL.